This TCR beta chain was sequenced in a study of blood T cell repertoires in COVID-19. In the original analysis: Reference gene primers were amplified, and this amplification served to estimate nucleated cell counts. Measured with immunoSEQ multiplex PCR; TCRdb has only the in-frame clones, and not every one. For V, J and clone size, that table is used; D and trimming come from the DNA. This table has 260,000 or so clones, 65% to 85% appearing once. The sequence was obtained from an elderly man with acute or convalescent COVID-19. The sample was peripheral blood.

The CDR3 loop is CATSREDSAYNEQFF. The CDR3, as DNA: TGTGCCACCAGCAGAGAAGACAGCGCCTACAATGAGCAGTTCTTC. V and J are TRBV15 and TRBJ2-1; perhaps TRBD1 as D (5 bases). Per germline, CDR1 LNHNV and CDR2 YYDKDF (reference sequence). There are 15 residues in the CDR3. V was clipped by 0 bases and J by 2 bases, with 8 bases between them. The whole variable domain, filled in from reference TRBV15 and TRBJ2-1, reads DAMVIQNPRYQVTQFGKPVTLSCSQTLNHNVMYWYQQKSSQAPKLLFHYYDKDFNNEADTPDNFQSRRPNTSFCFLDIRSPGLGDTAMYLCATSREDSAYNEQFFGPGTRLTVL.